A selection of T cell receptor beta chains follows, all from one sample in a study of blood T cell repertoires in COVID-19. Profiling relied on immunoSEQ multiplex PCR, and the TCRdb table lists in-frame clones only, not all of them. There are under 400,000 clones in the sample; roughly nine tenths occur only once, and 3.9% lies in the top ten. The sample comprised peripheral blood. The source of these receptors is a woman aged 60-75 years with COVID-19, enrolled during active disease. Each CDR3 is given with its conserved first and last residue. The D gene is left open where the match is weak. Clone size is stated in some rows and not others, as once, few, many or a class when expanded.

.,TRBV7-9,TRBJ1-2,.,TGTGCCAGCAGCTTAGAAGCGTTGCCATATGGCTACACCTTC,CASSLEALPYGYTF
.,TRBV7-8,TRBJ2-1,.,TGTGCCAGCAGCGCCAAACCGACAGCCAGCTCCTACAATGAGCAGTTCTTC,CASSAKPTASSYNEQFF
.,TRBV7-6,TRBJ2-3,.,TGTGCCAGCAGCTTACGGGGTAGGGTACGGCGGCTCACAGATACGCAGTATTTT,CASSLRGRVRRLTDTQYF
TRBD1,TRBV5-1,TRBJ2-7,.,TGCGCCAGCAGCGGGGGGACAGGGGGCTACGAGCAGTACTTC,CASSGGTGGYEQYF
.,TRBV27,TRBJ2-7,.,TGTGCCAGCAGTTTAGGGGGACACCCCTCCTACGAGCAGTACTTC,CASSLGGHPSYEQYF
TRBD1,TRBV5-1,TRBJ1-4,.,TGCGCCAGCAGCGCCCAGGGGGCCTATGAAAAACTGTTTTTT,CASSAQGAYEKLFF
TRBD1,TRBV20-1,TRBJ2-7,.,TGCAGTGCTGGCGACAGGGGGACGAACTTC,CSAGDRGTNF
.,TRBV2,TRBJ1-1,.,TGTGCCAGCAGTGGACAGACGTGGAACACTGAAGCTTTCTTT,CASSGQTWNTEAFF
TRBD1,TRBV5-1,TRBJ1-5,.,TGCGCCAGCAGCTTGGCAGGGGGCCATCAGCCCCAGCATTTT,CASSLAGGHQPQHF
TRBD2,TRBV3-1/TRBV3-2,TRBJ2-4,.,TGTGCCAGCAGCCACGTTGGGACTAGGTTCCCCCAACAGGTCATTCAGTACTTC,CASSHVGTRFPQQVIQYF
TRBD2,TRBV5-1,TRBJ2-3,once,TGCGCCAGCAGCTTGGAATCGGGGGGGTATGACGATACGCAGTATTTT,CASSLESGGYDDTQYF
.,TRBV7-9,TRBJ1-2,.,TGTGCCAGCAGCACCCCGGGACTCAAGGGAAGGAACGGAAAATATGGCTACACCTTC,CASSTPGLKGRNGKYGYTF
.,TRBV14,TRBJ1-2,.,TGTGCCAGCAGCCAATCTTATGCGGGGTATGGCTACACCTTC,CASSQSYAGYGYTF
.,TRBV7-9,TRBJ1-1,.,TGTGCCAGCAGCAAGGGACAACTTACTTTAAAGAACACTGAAGCTTTCTTT,CASSKGQLTLKNTEAFF
.,TRBV5-8,TRBJ1-5,.,TGTGCCAGCAGCTTATATTATGGCCAGGGGAATCAGCCCCAGCATTTT,CASSLYYGQGNQPQHF